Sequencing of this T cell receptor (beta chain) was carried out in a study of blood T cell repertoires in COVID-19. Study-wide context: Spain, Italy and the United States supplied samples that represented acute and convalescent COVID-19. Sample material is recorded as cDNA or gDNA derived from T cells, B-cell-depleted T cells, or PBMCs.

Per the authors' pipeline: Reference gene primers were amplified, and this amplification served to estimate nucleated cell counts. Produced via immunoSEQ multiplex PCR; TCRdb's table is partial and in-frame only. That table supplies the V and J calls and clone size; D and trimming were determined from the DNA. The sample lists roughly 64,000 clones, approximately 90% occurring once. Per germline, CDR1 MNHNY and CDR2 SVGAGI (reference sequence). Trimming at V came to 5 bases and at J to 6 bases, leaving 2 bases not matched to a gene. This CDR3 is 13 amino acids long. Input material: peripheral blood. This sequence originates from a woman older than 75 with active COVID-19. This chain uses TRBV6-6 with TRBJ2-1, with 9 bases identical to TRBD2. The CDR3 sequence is CASSGAGGNEQFF. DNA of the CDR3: TGTGCCAGCAGTGGAGCGGGGGGCAATGAGCAGTTCTTC.